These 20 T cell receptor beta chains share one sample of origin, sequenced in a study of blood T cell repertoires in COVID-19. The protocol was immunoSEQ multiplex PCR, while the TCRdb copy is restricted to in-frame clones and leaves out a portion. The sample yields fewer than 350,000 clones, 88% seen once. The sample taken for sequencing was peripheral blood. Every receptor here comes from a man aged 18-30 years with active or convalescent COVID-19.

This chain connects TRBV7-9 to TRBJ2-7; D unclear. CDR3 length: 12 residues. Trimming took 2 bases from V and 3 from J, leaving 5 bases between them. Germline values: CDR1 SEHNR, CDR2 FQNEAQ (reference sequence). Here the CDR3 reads CASSLRSYEQYF. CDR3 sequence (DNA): TGTGCCAGCAGCTTAAGGAGCTACGAGCAGTACTTC.

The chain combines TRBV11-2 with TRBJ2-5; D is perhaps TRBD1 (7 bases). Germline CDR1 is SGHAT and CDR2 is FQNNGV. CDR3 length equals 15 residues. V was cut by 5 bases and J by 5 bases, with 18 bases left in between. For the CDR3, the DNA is TGTGCCAGCAGCCCATTCAGGGGGGCCAGGGAGACCCAGTACTTC. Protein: CASSPFRGARETQYF. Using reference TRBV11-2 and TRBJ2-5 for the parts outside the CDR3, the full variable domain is EAGVAQSPRYKIIEKRQSVAFWCNPISGHATLYWYQQILGQGPKLLIQFQNNGVVDDSQLPKDRFSAERLKGVDSTLKIQPAKLEDSAVYLCASSPFRGARETQYFGPGTRLLVL.

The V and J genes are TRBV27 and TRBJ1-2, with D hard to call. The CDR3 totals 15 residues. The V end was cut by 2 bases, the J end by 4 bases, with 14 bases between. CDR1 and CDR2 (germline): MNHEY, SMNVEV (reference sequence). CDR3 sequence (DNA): TGTGCCAGCAGTTTAGATGCCGGAGGGCCCTATGGCTACACCTTC. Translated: CASSLDAGGPYGYTF.

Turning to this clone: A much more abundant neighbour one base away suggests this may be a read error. CDR3 coding DNA: TGTGCCAGCAGTGAACTAGCGGGGGGATACAATGAGCAGTTCTTC. Its protein is CASSELAGGYNEQFF. The chain recombines TRBV2 with TRBJ2-1, with 11 bases matching TRBD2. The length of the CDR3 is 15 residues. From germline, CDR1 is SNHLY and CDR2 FYNNEI. With V trimmed by 2 bases and J by 4 bases, 1 base remained unmatched.

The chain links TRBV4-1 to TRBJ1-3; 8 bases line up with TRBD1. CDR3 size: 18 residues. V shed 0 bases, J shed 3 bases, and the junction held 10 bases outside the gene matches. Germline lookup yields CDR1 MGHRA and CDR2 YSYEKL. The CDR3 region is CASSQDSFETGVGNTIYF. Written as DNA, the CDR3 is TGCGCCAGCAGCCAAGATTCGTTCGAGACAGGGGTTGGAAACACCATATATTTT.

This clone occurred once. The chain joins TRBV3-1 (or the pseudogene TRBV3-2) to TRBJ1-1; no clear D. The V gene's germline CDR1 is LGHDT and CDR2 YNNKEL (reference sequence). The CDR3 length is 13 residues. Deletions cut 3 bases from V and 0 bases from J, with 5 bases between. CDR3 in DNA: TGTGCCAGCAGCCAGACATTGAACACTGAAGCTTTCTTT. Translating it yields CASSQTLNTEAFF.

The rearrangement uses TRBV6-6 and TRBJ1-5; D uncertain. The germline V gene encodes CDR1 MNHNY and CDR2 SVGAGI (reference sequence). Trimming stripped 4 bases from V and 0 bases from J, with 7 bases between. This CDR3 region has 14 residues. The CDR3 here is CASSFRDSNQPQHF. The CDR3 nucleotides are TGTGCCAGCAGTTTCCGGGATAGCAATCAGCCCCAGCATTTT.

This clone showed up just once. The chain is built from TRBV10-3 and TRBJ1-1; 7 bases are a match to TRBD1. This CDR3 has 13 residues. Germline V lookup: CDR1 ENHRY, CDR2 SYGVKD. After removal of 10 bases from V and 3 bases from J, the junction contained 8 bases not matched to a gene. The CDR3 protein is CATQGQVDTEAFF. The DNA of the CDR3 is TGTGCCACCCAAGGACAGGTGGACACTGAAGCTTTCTTT.

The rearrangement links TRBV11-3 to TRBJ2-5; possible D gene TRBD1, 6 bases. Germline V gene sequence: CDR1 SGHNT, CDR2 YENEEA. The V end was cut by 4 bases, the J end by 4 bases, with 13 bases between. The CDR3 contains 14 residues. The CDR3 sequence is CASSSTLDRETQYF. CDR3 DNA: TGTGCCAGCAGCTCGACTCTGGACAGAGAGACCCAGTACTTC.

The CDR3 DNA is TGCGCCAGCAGCCAGGGGACAGGATCGAGCTCCTACAATGAGCAGTTCTTC. Protein sequence: CASSQGTGSSSYNEQFF. This chain uses TRBV4-3 with TRBJ2-1, with TRBD1 identical over 8 bases. With 3 bases clipped from V and 0 bases from J, the junction kept 7 bases outside the gene matches. From germline, CDR1 is LGHNA and CDR2 YSLEER. The CDR3 consists of 17 residues.

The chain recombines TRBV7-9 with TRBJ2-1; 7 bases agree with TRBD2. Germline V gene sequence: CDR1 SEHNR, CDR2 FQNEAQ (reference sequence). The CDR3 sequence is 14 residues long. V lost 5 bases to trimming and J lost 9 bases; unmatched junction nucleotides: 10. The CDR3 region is CASSLGGGASEQFF. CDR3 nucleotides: TGTGCCAGCAGCCTGGGCGGGGGAGCTAGTGAGCAGTTCTTC.

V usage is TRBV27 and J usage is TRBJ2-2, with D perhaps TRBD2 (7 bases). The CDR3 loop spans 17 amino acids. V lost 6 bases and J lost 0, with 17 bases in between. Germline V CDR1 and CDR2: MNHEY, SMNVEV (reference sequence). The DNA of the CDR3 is TGTGCCAGCAGCTCTACCCCGGGGGGCACGAACACCGGGGAGCTGTTTTTT. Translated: CASSSTPGGTNTGELFF.

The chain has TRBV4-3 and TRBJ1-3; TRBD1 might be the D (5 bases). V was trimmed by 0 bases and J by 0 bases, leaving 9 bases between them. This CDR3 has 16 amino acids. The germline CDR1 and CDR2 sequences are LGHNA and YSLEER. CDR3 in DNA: TGCGCCAGCAGCCAAGATCAGGGTTTCTCTGGAAACACCATATATTTT. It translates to CASSQDQGFSGNTIYF.

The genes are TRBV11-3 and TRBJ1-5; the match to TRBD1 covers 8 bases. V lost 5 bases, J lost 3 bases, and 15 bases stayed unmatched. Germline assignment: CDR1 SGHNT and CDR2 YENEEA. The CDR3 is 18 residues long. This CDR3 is CASSPTRLRQGYNQPQHF. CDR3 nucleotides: TGTGCCAGCAGCCCCACCCGACTGCGACAGGGGTACAATCAGCCCCAGCATTTT.

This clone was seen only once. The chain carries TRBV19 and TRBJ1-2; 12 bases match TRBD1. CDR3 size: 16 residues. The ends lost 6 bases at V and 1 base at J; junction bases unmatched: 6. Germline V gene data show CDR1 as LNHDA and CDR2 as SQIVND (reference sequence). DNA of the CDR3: TGTGCCAGTAGGCCGGGACAGGGGGCGGTTAACTATGGCTACACCTTC. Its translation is CASRPGQGAVNYGYTF.

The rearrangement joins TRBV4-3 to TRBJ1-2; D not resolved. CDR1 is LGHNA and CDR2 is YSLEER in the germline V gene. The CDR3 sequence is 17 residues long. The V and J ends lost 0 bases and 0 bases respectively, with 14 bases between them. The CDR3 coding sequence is TGCGCCAGCAGCCAAGAGGTCAGGTGGGTAGCTAACTATGGCTACACCTTC. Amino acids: CASSQEVRWVANYGYTF.

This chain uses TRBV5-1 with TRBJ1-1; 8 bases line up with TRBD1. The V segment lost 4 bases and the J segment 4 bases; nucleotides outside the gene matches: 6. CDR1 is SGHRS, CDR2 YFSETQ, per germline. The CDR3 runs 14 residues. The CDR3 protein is CASSIDRGATEAFF. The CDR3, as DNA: TGCGCCAGCAGCATAGACAGGGGAGCCACTGAAGCTTTCTTT.

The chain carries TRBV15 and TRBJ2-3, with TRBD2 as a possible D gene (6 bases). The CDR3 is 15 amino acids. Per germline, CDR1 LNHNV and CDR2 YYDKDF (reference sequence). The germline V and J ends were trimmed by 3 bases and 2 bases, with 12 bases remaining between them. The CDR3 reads CATSRVRGYTDTQYF. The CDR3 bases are TGTGCCACCAGCAGGGTTCGGGGGTACACAGATACGCAGTATTTT.

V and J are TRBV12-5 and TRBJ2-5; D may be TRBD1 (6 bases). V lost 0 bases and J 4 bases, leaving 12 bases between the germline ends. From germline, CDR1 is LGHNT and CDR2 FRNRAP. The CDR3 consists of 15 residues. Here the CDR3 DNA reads TGTGCTAGTGGTTTGGTGCAGGGGATAGCAGAGACCCAGTACTTC. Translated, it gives CASGLVQGIAETQYF.

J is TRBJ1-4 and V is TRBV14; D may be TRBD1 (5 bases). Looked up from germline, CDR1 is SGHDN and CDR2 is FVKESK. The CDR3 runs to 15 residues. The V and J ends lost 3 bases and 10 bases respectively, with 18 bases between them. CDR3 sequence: CASSQWGGTTGKLFF. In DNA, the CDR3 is TGTGCCAGCAGCCAGTGGGGCGGAACCACAGGAAAACTGTTTTTT.